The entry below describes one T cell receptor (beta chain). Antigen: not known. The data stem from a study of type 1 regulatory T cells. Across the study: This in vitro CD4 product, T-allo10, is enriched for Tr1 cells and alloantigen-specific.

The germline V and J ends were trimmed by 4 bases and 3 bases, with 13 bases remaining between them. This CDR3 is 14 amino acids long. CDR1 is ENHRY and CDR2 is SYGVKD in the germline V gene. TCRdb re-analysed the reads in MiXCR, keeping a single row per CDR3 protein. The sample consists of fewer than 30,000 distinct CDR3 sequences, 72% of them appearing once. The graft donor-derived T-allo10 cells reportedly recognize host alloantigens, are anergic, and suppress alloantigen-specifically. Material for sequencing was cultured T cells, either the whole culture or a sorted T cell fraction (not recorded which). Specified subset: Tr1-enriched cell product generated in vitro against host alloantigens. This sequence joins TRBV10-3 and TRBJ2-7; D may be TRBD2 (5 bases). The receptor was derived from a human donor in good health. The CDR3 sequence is CAISARPGSYEQYF. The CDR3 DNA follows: TGTGCCATCAGTGCCCGCCCGGGGAGCTACGAGCAGTACTTC.